This T cell receptor (beta chain) was captured by sequencing in a study of OX40 agonist ivuxolimab in advanced cancers. Study summary: Among those enrolled, mean age was around 60 years (range about 23 to 90) and 70% to 85% were male.

Per germline, CDR1 SEHNR and CDR2 FQNEAQ (reference sequence). CDR3 size: 14 residues. After removal of 5 bases from V and 4 bases from J, the junction contained 4 bases not matched to a gene. Study-level results: Antigens targeted by the expanded peripheral T cells were not determined.

TCRdb keeps only in-frame clones here, not all; method: immunoSEQ multiplex PCR. Of more than 20,000 clones in the sample, around 67% are singletons; the top ten hold more than 15%. As concerns this clone: The antigen remains unidentified.

V and J are TRBV7-9 and TRBJ2-7, with 11 nucleotides matching TRBD2. This sample comprised CD4+ or CD8+ T cells sorted from blood, obtained in a trial of the OX40 agonist ivuxolimab. The receptor comes from an adult with an advanced solid tumor such as melanoma, head and neck, liver or kidney cancer. CDR3 in amino acids: CASSLLAGGYEQYF. DNA of the CDR3: TGTGCCAGCAGCCTTCTAGCGGGGGGTTACGAGCAGTACTTC.